A single sample gave rise to the 23 T cell receptor beta chains below, sequenced in a study of identical twins. MiXCR was run by TCRdb on the 5' RACE reads, yielding one entry per CDR3 protein. The sample carries around 480,000 distinct CDR3 sequences, about 14% recorded once. These data were also reused for a study on yellow fever vaccine responses in identical twins.

Sequenced material: CD4+ T cells sorted from blood. Receptors were obtained from a woman under 30 in good health.

This clonotype was seen a single time. This sequence joins TRBV5-6 and TRBJ2-5; 8 nucleotides line up with TRBD2. CDR1 and CDR2 from the germline V gene are SGHDT and YYEEEE. The CDR3 runs 13 residues. Germline trimming cut 4 bases from V and 11 bases from J; bases unmatched to any gene: 10. DNA for the CDR3: TGTGCCAGCAGCCCTGCAGAGCGGGGGCATCAGTACTTC. It specifies CASSPAERGHQYF.

V usage is TRBV29-1 and J usage is TRBJ2-6; D remains unclear. The V end was cut by 5 bases, the J end by 0 bases, with 14 bases between. Germline V lookup: CDR1 SQVTM, CDR2 ANQGSEA. This CDR3 comprises 16 residues. CDR3 residues: CSVKVFGLSGANVLTF. The DNA of the CDR3 is TGCAGCGTTAAGGTGTTTGGCCTCTCTGGGGCCAACGTCCTGACTTTC.

The rearrangement joins TRBV28 to TRBJ1-2, with D tentatively TRBD1 (5 bases). Germline V gene data show CDR1 as MDHEN and CDR2 as SYDVKM. This CDR3 contains 13 residues. Trimming cost V 2 bases and J 7 bases, with 11 bases left between them. The CDR3 nucleotides are TGTGCCAGCAGTTTAGGGAGGGGAGGTGGCTACACCTTC. It yields the protein CASSLGRGGGYTF.

J is TRBJ2-7 and V is TRBV6-2 or TRBV6-3; 11 bases are shared with TRBD2. The length of the CDR3 is 14 residues. Germline V gene data show CDR1 as MNHEY and CDR2 as SVGEGT. The V and J ends lost 6 bases and 6 bases, in that order; junction bases with no gene match: 7. DNA of the CDR3: TGTGCCAGCAGCTCGACTAGCGGGACAGGCGAGCAGTACTTC. Its translation is CASSSTSGTGEQYF.

The DNA for the CDR3 is TGTGCCAGCAGCCACGGGGGGCGGGGGTACTTC. Protein product: CASSHGGRGYF. The rearrangement links TRBV6-2 or TRBV6-3 to TRBJ2-7; tentatively, D is TRBD2 (7 bases). Germline CDR1 is MNHEY and CDR2 is SVGEGT. V shed 6 bases and J shed 12 bases, with 15 bases lying between them. The CDR3 is 11 amino acids.

The chain couples TRBV20-1 to TRBJ2-7; a weak D match, TRBD1 (7 bases). The CDR3 totals 14 residues. Germline CDR1 DFQATT, CDR2 SNEGSKA (reference sequence). V was clipped by 6 bases and J by 2 bases, with 17 bases between them. CDR3 in amino acids: CSASPGGQPYEQYF. In nucleotides, the CDR3 is TGCAGTGCCTCCCCCGGGGGACAGCCCTACGAGCAGTACTTC.

V gene TRBV5-6 combines with J gene TRBJ1-5, with unresolved D. The CDR3 is 16 residues long. Germline lookup yields CDR1 SGHDT and CDR2 YYEEEE. Trimming removed 1 base at V and 2 bases at J, with 13 bases between. DNA for the CDR3: TGTGCCAGCAGCTTGTTCGGTCCACGAGGCAATCAGCCCCAGCATTTT. Protein sequence: CASSLFGPRGNQPQHF.

This clonotype was seen only a few times. V usage is TRBV16 and J usage is TRBJ1-1; D not resolved. V was clipped by 2 bases and J by 6 bases, with 10 bases between them. Germline V gene lookup returns CDR1 KGHSY and CDR2 FQNENV. The CDR3 has 13 amino acids. This CDR3 is CASSQITPPEAFF. Written as DNA, the CDR3 is TGTGCCAGCAGCCAAATAACTCCCCCTGAAGCTTTCTTT.

CDR3 DNA sequence: TGCAGTGCCGCCCCTGGGACACGTCAAGAGACCCAGTACTTC. Protein: CSAAPGTRQETQYF. This chain links TRBV20-1 with TRBJ2-5; a possible D gene is TRBD1 (6 bases). The germline V gene has CDR1 DFQATT and CDR2 SNEGSKA (reference sequence). Trimming pared 6 bases from V and 2 bases from J, leaving 16 bases between. The CDR3 has 14 residues.

This clonotype occurred many times. V usage is TRBV5-1 and J usage is TRBJ2-7; 8 bases match TRBD1. The CDR3 is 13 amino acids. The germline V gene has CDR1 SGHRS and CDR2 YFSETQ. The trim removed 4 bases at V and 3 bases at J, leaving 3 bases unmatched. The CDR3 DNA follows: TGCGCCAGCAGCATGGACAGGGTCTACGAGCAGTACTTC. Its protein is CASSMDRVYEQYF. Full variable domain (missing parts from reference TRBV5-1 and TRBJ2-7): KAGVTQTPRYLIKTRGQQVTLSCSPISGHRSVSWYQQTPGQGLQFLFEYFSETQRNKGNFPGRFSGRQFSNSRSEMNVSTLELGDSALYLCASSMDRVYEQYFGPGTRLTVT.

In its sample, this clonotype was seen a few times. V gene TRBV15 combines with J gene TRBJ2-7, with unresolved D. Germline CDR1 and CDR2: LNHNV and YYDKDF (reference sequence). V dropped 5 bases and J dropped 4 bases, with 18 bases sitting between them. The CDR3 spans 15 residues. The chain's CDR3 is CATSRPSGQKYEQYF. The CDR3 region has the DNA TGTGCCACCAGCCGACCTTCCGGGCAGAAGTACGAGCAGTACTTC.

The chain carries TRBV15 and TRBJ2-1; 7 bases line up with TRBD1. CDR1 LNHNV and CDR2 YYDKDF come from the germline V gene (reference sequence). The trim removed 4 bases at V and 5 bases at J, leaving 11 bases unmatched. This CDR3 is built from 16 residues. CDR3 coding DNA: TGTGCCACCAGCAATCACAGGGGCCTTAGGCACAATGAGCAGTTCTTC. Translating gives CATSNHRGLRHNEQFF.

The chain uses TRBV29-1 and TRBJ2-3; 10 nucleotides agree with TRBD1. Per the germline V gene, CDR1 is SQVTM and CDR2 is ANQGSEA. This CDR3 contains 13 residues. With V trimmed by 5 bases and J by 4 bases, 3 bases remained unmatched. CDR3 region: CSVSTGGSDTQYF. CDR3 in DNA: TGCAGCGTTTCGACAGGGGGCTCAGATACGCAGTATTTT.

This clonotype appeared a few times. The chain couples TRBV28 to TRBJ2-7; tentatively, D is TRBD1 (5 bases). The CDR3 consists of 14 residues. Germline V gives CDR1 MDHEN, CDR2 SYDVKM. Trimming removed 3 bases at V and 2 bases at J, with 11 bases between. The CDR3 protein is CASSLHRPPYEQYF. Written as DNA, the CDR3 is TGTGCCAGCAGTTTGCACAGGCCGCCCTACGAGCAGTACTTC. Supplemented by reference TRBV28 and TRBJ2-7, the full variable domain reads DVKVTQSSRYLVKRTGEKVFLECVQDMDHENMFWYRQDPGLGLRLIYFSYDVKMKEKGDIPEGYSVSREKKERFSLILESASTNQTSMYLCASSLHRPPYEQYFGPGTRLTVT.

The chain joins TRBV3-1 to TRBJ1-5; D is undetermined. The germline V gene encodes CDR1 LGHDT and CDR2 YNNKEL (reference sequence). This CDR3 region has 16 residues. The V end lost 1 base, the J end lost 0 bases, and 10 bases lay between the germline ends. The CDR3 loop is CASSQVCPDSNQPQHF. For the CDR3, the DNA is TGTGCCAGCAGCCAAGTTTGCCCGGATAGCAATCAGCCCCAGCATTTT.

The chain uses TRBV20-1 and TRBJ2-1; the match to TRBD2 covers 12 bases. There are 16 residues in the CDR3. J was trimmed by 8 bases and V by 0 bases; bases with no gene match: 8. The V gene's germline CDR1 is DFQATT and CDR2 SNEGSKA (reference sequence). This CDR3 reads CSARDPALAGGDEQFF. CDR3 nucleotide sequence: TGCAGTGCTAGAGATCCCGCCCTAGCGGGAGGGGATGAGCAGTTCTTC.

The chain links TRBV20-1 to TRBJ1-2, with D unresolved. CDR3 length: 14 amino acids. V lost 3 bases and J lost 1, with 12 bases in between. Germline V gene data show CDR1 as DFQATT and CDR2 as SNEGSKA (reference sequence). For the CDR3, the DNA is TGCAGTGCTAGGGCATTCTGGAGTAACTATGGCTACACCTTC. Translating gives CSARAFWSNYGYTF.

This clonotype was counted many times. V and J are TRBV12-3 or TRBV12-4 and TRBJ1-1, with no clear D. V lost 4 bases, J lost 1 base, and 7 bases lay in between. The CDR3 totals 13 residues. The CDR3 here is CASSWAENTEAFF. CDR3 nucleotides: TGTGCCAGCAGTTGGGCAGAGAACACTGAAGCTTTCTTT.

The chain combines TRBV20-1 with TRBJ1-2, with D possibly TRBD1 on 5 matching bases. This CDR3 contains 12 residues. V was clipped by 6 bases and J by 6 bases, with 14 bases between them. From germline, CDR1 is DFQATT and CDR2 SNEGSKA (reference sequence). Here the CDR3 DNA reads TGCAGTGCCGACAGTTTGATCGATGGCTACACCTTC. Translating gives CSADSLIDGYTF.

The chain carries TRBV7-8 and TRBJ2-3, with unresolved D. With 6 bases removed from V and 1 base from J, the gap between germline ends came to 14 bases. CDR1 SGHVS and CDR2 FQNEAQ come from the germline V gene. The CDR3 totals 15 residues. In DNA, the CDR3 is TGTGCCAGCAGTCATACGGAAGCCCGCACAGATACGCAGTATTTT. This sequence encodes CASSHTEARTDTQYF. Together with reference TRBV7-8 and TRBJ2-3, the CDR3 gives the full variable domain: GAGVSQSPRYKVAKRGQDVALRCDPISGHVSLFWYQQALGQGPEFLTYFQNEAQLDKSGLPSDRFFAERPEGSVSTLKIQRTQQEDSAVYLCASSHTEARTDTQYFGPGTRLTVL.

This clonotype was seen a handful of times. The chain recombines TRBV5-1 with TRBJ2-3; 7 positions agree with TRBD1. V lost 4 bases to trimming and J lost 4 bases; unmatched junction nucleotides: 15. The CDR3 runs to 17 residues. Germline values: CDR1 SGHRS, CDR2 YFSETQ. The CDR3 here is CASSPGTVGYGADTQYF. In DNA, the CDR3 is TGCGCCAGCAGCCCCGGGACAGTCGGATATGGCGCAGATACGCAGTATTTT.

The chain is built from TRBV4-3 and TRBJ2-1; TRBD1 aligns across 8 bases. Germline assignment: CDR1 LGHNA and CDR2 YSLEER. The CDR3 extends over 15 amino acids. Losses at the gene ends were 2 bases for V and 4 bases for J; bases not matched to a gene: 4. The CDR3 loop is CASSQTGGTYNEQFF. In DNA form, the CDR3 reads TGCGCCAGCAGCCAAACAGGGGGGACATACAATGAGCAGTTCTTC.

The table lists this clonotype with a few counts. At one boundary the junction diverges from the germline segment, which might be a read error. The V call is TRBV11-2, the J call TRBJ2-3; 12 positions match TRBD2. This CDR3 region has 18 residues. The germline V gene has CDR1 SGHAT and CDR2 FQNNGV. The CDR3 reads CTSSPLPGLAGSPDTQYF. In DNA, the CDR3 is TGTACCAGCAGCCCGCTTCCAGGACTAGCGGGATCTCCGGATACGCAGTATTTT.